Described below is a single T cell receptor beta chain sequence and its context. This sample is part of a study of identifying expanded T cells in peripheral blood. The CDR3 sequence is 15 residues long. Germline V gives CDR1 MDHEN, CDR2 SYDVKM. Unmatched junction bases numbered 12, after V lost 2 bases and J lost 11 bases. This table comes from immunoSEQ multiplex PCR, and its TCRdb copy is limited to in-frame clones, with some not included. The sample holds about 83,000 clones, 70% to 90% seen once. The sequence was obtained from a person aged 18 to 70 in good health. Sequenced sample: blood. The gene calls are TRBV28 and TRBJ1-1; 9 bases fit TRBD1. The DNA of the CDR3 is TGTGCCAGCAGTTTAGGGGACAGGGCCCTTTCCCGGGCTTTCTTT. Translation gives CASSLGDRALSRAFF.